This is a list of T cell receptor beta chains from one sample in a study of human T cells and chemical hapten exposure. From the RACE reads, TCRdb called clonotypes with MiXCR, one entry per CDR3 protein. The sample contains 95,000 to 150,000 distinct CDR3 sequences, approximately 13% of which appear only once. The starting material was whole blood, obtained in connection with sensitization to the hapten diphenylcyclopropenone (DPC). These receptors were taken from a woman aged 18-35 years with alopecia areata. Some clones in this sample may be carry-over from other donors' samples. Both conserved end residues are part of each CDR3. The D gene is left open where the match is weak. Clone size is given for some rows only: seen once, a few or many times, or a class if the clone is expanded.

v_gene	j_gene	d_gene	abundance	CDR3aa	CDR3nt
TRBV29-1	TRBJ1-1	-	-	CSVYGGVEAFF	TGCAGCGTGTATGGGGGGGTTGAAGCTTTCTTT
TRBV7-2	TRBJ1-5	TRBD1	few	CASSRTGTERPQHF	TGTGCCAGCAGCCGTACCGGGACAGAACGGCCCCAGCATTTT
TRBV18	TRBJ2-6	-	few	CASSPGGANVLTF	TGTGCCAGCTCACCGGGAGGGGCCAACGTCCTGACTTTC
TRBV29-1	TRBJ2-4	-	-	CSVEPGSGKNIQYF	TGCAGCGTTGAGCCAGGGTCTGGGAAAAACATTCAGTACTTC
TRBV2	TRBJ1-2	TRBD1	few	CASRGTGFGYTF	TGTGCCAGCAGGGGGACAGGGTTTGGCTACACCTTC
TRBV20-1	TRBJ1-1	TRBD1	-	CSAGTGYAEAFF	TGCAGTGCCGGGACAGGCTATGCTGAAGCTTTCTTT
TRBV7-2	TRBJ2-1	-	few	CASQGGQFF	TGTGCCAGTCAGGGGGGCCAGTTCTTC
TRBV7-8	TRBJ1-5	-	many	CASSLEVQPQHF	TGTGCCAGCAGCTTAGAAGTTCAGCCCCAGCATTTT
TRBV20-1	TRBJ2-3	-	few	CSATKAQGLTDTQYF	TGCAGTGCTACCAAGGCACAGGGCCTCACAGATACGCAGTATTTT
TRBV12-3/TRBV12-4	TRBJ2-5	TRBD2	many	CASRRLAQETQYF	TGTGCCAGCAGAAGACTAGCCCAAGAGACCCAGTACTTC
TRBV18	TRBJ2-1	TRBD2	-	CASPQMTSGVRTPYNEQFF	TGTGCCAGCCCACAGATGACTAGCGGGGTGAGGACACCCTACAATGAGCAGTTCTTC
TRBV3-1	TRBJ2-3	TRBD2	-	CASSPGLATQYF	TGTGCCAGCAGCCCTGGACTAGCCACGCAGTATTTT
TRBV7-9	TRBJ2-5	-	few	CASSSTRGHGEETQYF	TGTGCCAGCAGCTCCACCCGGGGCCACGGCGAAGAGACCCAGTACTTC
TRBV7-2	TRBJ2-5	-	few	CASSLGTMYQETQYF	TGTGCCAGCAGCCTCGGGACAATGTACCAAGAGACCCAGTACTTC
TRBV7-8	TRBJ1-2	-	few	CASSVGPRNLYGYTF	TGTGCCAGCAGCGTGGGACCCCGAAATCTTTATGGCTACACCTTC
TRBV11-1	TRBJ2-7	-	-	CASSSRGRYEQYF	TGTGCCAGCAGCTCGCGGGGTCGGTACGAGCAGTACTTC
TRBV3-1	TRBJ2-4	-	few	CASSQRDAAKNIQYF	TGTGCCAGCAGCCAAAGGGACGCAGCCAAAAACATTCAGTACTTC
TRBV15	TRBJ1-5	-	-	CATSTRDFNQPQHF	TGTGCCACCAGCACCCGGGACTTTAATCAGCCCCAGCATTTT
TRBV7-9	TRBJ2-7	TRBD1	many	CASSLVSADRTYEQYF	TGTGCCAGCAGCTTAGTTTCGGCGGACAGGACCTACGAGCAGTACTTC
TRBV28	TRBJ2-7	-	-	CASSPRRNSYEQYF	TGTGCCAGCAGTCCCAGACGGAACTCCTACGAGCAGTACTTC
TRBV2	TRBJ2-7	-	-	CASNEQGGAYEQYF	TGTGCCAGCAACGAACAGGGGGGGGCCTACGAGCAGTACTTC
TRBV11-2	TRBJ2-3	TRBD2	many	CASSPGLANYTQYF	TGTGCCAGCAGCCCCGGACTAGCGAACTATACGCAGTATTTT
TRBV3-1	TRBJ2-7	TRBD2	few	CASSQQGGSGGNEQYF	TGTGCCAGCAGCCAACAAGGAGGGAGCGGGGGGAACGAGCAGTACTTC
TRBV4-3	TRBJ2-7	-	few	CASSQDLRTYEQYF	TGCGCCAGCAGCCAAGATCTCAGGACCTACGAGCAGTACTTC
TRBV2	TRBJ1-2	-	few	CASSQLTQDYTF	TGTGCCAGCAGTCAGTTGACCCAGGACTACACCTTC
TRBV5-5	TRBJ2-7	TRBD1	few	CASSSTGVYEQYF	TGTGCCAGCAGCTCGACAGGGGTCTACGAGCAGTACTTC
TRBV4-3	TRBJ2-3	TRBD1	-	CASSQDTSWDRGTDTQYF	TGCGCCAGCAGCCAAGATACCTCCTGGGACAGGGGAACAGATACGCAGTATTTT
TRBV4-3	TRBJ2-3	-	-	CASSRARDGATDTQYF	TGCGCCAGCAGCCGAGCCCGGGACGGAGCCACAGATACGCAGTATTTT
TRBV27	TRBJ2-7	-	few	CASSYQGSIGEQYF	TGTGCCAGCAGTTACCAGGGATCCATTGGCGAGCAGTACTTC
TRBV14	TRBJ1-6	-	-	CASSQEGYSPLHF	TGTGCCAGCAGCCAAGAGGGGTATTCACCCCTCCACTTT
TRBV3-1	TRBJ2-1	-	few	CASSQGDTSRHEQFF	TGTGCCAGCAGCCAAGGGGACACAAGTCGTCATGAGCAGTTCTTC
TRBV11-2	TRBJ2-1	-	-	CASSLKRDPSNEQFF	TGTGCCAGCAGCTTAAAACGGGACCCGTCCAATGAGCAGTTCTTC
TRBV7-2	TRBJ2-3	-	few	CASSLFSTRSRHPPDTQYF	TGTGCCAGCAGCTTATTTAGCACCCGGTCGAGACACCCGCCGGATACGCAGTATTTT
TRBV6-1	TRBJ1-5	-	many	CASSGGRLSNQPQHF	TGTGCCAGCAGTGGGGGACGGCTAAGCAATCAGCCCCAGCATTTT
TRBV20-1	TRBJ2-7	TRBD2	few	CSARTSGGSYEQYF	TGCAGTGCTCGGACTAGCGGGGGGTCCTACGAGCAGTACTTC
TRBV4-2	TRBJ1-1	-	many	CASSQDLVGLNTEAFF	TGTGCCAGCAGCCAAGATCTGGTCGGATTGAACACTGAAGCTTTCTTT
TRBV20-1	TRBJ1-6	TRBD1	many	CSAITPGQALSPLHF	TGCAGTGCTATAACCCCGGGACAGGCACTTTCACCCCTCCACTTT
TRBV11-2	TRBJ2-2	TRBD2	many	CASSAYLAGGPPTGELFF	TGTGCCAGCAGCGCGTACCTAGCGGGGGGCCCTCCAACCGGGGAGCTGTTTTTT
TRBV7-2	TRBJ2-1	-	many	CASSSRDTNYNEQFF	TGTGCCAGCAGCTCCCGGGACACCAACTACAATGAGCAGTTCTTC
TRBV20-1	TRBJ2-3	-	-	CSAIVLISTDTQYF	TGCAGTGCTATAGTACTAATCAGCACAGATACGCAGTATTTT
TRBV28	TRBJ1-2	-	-	CASHRHSNYGYTF	TGTGCCAGCCACAGGCATTCCAACTATGGCTACACCTTC
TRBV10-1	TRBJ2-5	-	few	CASSVGGTGQETQYF	TGCGCCAGCAGTGTGGGAGGGACAGGCCAAGAGACCCAGTACTTC
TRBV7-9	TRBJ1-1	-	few	CASSLNLAVNTEAFF	TGTGCCAGCAGCTTAAATCTGGCGGTGAACACTGAAGCTTTCTTT
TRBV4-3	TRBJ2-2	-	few	CASSQSGQNTGELFF	TGCGCCAGCAGCCAGTCCGGACAGAACACCGGGGAGCTGTTTTTT
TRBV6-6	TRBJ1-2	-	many	CASSYSSPTRANNYGYTF	TGTGCCAGCAGTTACTCTTCCCCGACAAGGGCGAACAACTATGGCTACACCTTC
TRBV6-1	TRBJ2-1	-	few	CASREQTGLGQFF	TGTGCCAGCAGGGAACAGACGGGCCTTGGGCAGTTCTTC
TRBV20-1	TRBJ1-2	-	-	CSARNRARGYTF	TGCAGTGCTAGAAACAGGGCTCGAGGCTACACCTTC